The 10 T cell receptor beta chains below come from one sample, sequenced in a study of blood T cell repertoires in COVID-19. Clones were sequenced by immunoSEQ multiplex PCR, and TCRdb holds only the in-frame ones, with some missing. The sample lists some 86,000 clones; over 80% were seen once. Specimen: peripheral blood. The receptor source for this set is a woman aged 80 or older with active or convalescent COVID-19.

The rearrangement joins TRBV29-1 to TRBJ2-1; D gene ambiguous. The V end lost 7 bases, the J end lost 3 bases, and 4 bases lay between the germline ends. The CDR3 has 10 amino acids. In germline, CDR1 is SQVTM, CDR2 ANQGSEA. CDR3 sequence (DNA): TGCAGCGGTCACTACAATGAGCAGTTCTTC. It codes for CSGHYNEQFF.

The sample holds a few counts of this clone. This chain connects TRBV28 to TRBJ1-2, with D perhaps TRBD1 (5 bases). The germline V gene has CDR1 MDHEN and CDR2 SYDVKM. The CDR3 has 15 amino acids. V was shortened by 7 bases and J by 0 bases, with 15 bases between the two germline ends. CDR3 sequence (DNA): TGTGCCAGCACCCTGGGCGGGGCTACTAACTATGGCTACACCTTC. Its protein product is CASTLGGATNYGYTF.

This clone was detected a few times. V and J are TRBV12-3 or TRBV12-4 and TRBJ1-5; D remains ambiguous. V gave up 2 bases and J gave up 7 bases, with 9 bases separating them. The CDR3 has 13 residues. CDR3 amino acids: CASSLLSGQPQHF. In nucleotides, the CDR3 is TGTGCCAGCAGTTTACTTAGCGGACAGCCCCAGCATTTT.

Only a few counts were recorded for this clone. One end of the junction is discordant with germline, which a read error may explain. The chain joins TRBV3-1 (or the pseudogene TRBV3-2) to TRBJ2-7, with TRBD2 identical over 15 bases. The CDR3 covers 15 residues. Germline CDR1 is LGHDT and CDR2 is YNNKEL (reference sequence). The CDR3 DNA follows: TGTGCCAGCAGCCAAGAAGGACTAGCGGGAGGGCTCTTGGACTTC. This codes for CASSQEGLAGGLLDF.

This sequence joins TRBV4-1 and TRBJ2-5; TRBD2 matches at 11 bases. Trimming took 5 bases from V and 5 from J; bases not matched to a gene: 4. The CDR3 length is 14 residues. Germline lookup yields CDR1 MGHRA and CDR2 YSYEKL. Here the CDR3 DNA reads TGCGCCAGCAGCGCATGGACTAGCGGGGAGACCCAGTACTTC. Translating gives CASSAWTSGETQYF.

The chain employs TRBV15 and TRBJ2-5; D possibly corresponds to TRBD1 (5 bases). Per germline, CDR1 LNHNV and CDR2 YYDKDF (reference sequence). CDR3 size: 14 residues. Trimming shortened V by 1 base and J by 5 bases, and 11 bases separated the two germline ends. Here the CDR3 DNA reads TGTGCCACCAGCAGAGTAGGGGTTGGGGAGACCCAGTACTTC. Translated, it gives CATSRVGVGETQYF.

CDR3 in amino acids: CASIGSGRNTIYF. The CDR3 region has the DNA TGTGCCAGCATTGGGAGCGGAAGAAACACCATATATTTT. The chain uses TRBV6-5 and TRBJ1-3; D is undetermined. Germline V gene sequence: CDR1 MNHEY, CDR2 SVGAGI. The V end was cut by 7 bases, the J end by 5 bases, with 12 bases between. The length of the CDR3 is 13 residues.

V usage is TRBV2 and J usage is TRBJ1-4; no clear D gene. The CDR3 runs 15 residues. V was pared by 6 bases and J by 0 bases, with 11 bases between. Per germline, CDR1 SNHLY and CDR2 FYNNEI. The CDR3 DNA follows: TGTGCCAGCAGGAATGAGGTGACAACTAATGAAAAACTGTTTTTT. Translation gives CASRNEVTTNEKLFF.

The chain couples TRBV19 to TRBJ2-4, with TRBD2 matching over 7 bases. Trimming cost V 5 bases and J 4 bases; bases outside gene matches: 5. The CDR3 consists of 14 residues. The germline V gene has CDR1 LNHDA and CDR2 SQIVND (reference sequence). The CDR3 coding sequence is TGTGCCAGTAGTCCCCCGGGACTAAAAAACATTCAGTACTTC. Translating it yields CASSPPGLKNIQYF.

The J gene is TRBJ2-2, the V gene TRBV4-1; D is uncertain. The CDR3 is 21 residues long. Trimming removed 1 base from V and 0 bases from J, with 24 bases in between. Germline V gene lookup returns CDR1 MGHRA and CDR2 YSYEKL. The CDR3 sequence: CASSQAPLNPRGSANTGELFF. The CDR3 DNA is TGCGCCAGCAGCCAAGCTCCCCTCAATCCCAGAGGTTCCGCGAACACCGGGGAGCTGTTTTTT.